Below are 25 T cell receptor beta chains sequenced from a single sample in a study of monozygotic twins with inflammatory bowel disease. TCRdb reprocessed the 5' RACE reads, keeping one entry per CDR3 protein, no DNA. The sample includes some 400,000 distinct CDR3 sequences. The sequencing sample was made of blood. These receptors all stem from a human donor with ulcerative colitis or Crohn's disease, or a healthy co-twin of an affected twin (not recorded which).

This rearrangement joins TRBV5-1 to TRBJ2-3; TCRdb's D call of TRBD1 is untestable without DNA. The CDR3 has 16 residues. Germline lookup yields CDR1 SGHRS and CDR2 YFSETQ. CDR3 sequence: CASSLEGSGAGDTQYF.

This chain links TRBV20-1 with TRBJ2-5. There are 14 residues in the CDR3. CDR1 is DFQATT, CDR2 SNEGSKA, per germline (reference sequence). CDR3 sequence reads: CSAASPGPRETQYF.

The CDR3 loop reads CSANSGIYNEQFF. This chain uses TRBV20-1 with TRBJ2-1; TCRdb names TRBD2, which stays unverified in the absence of DNA. CDR3 size: 13 residues. CDR1 and CDR2 (germline): DFQATT, SNEGSKA (reference sequence).

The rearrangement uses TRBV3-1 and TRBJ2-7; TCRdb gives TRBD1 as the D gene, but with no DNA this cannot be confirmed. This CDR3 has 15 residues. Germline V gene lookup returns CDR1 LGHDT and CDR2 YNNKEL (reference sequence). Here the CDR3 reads CASSQGGQGINEQYF.

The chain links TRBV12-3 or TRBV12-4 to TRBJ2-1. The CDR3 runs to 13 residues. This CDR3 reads CASSLLFVDEQFF.

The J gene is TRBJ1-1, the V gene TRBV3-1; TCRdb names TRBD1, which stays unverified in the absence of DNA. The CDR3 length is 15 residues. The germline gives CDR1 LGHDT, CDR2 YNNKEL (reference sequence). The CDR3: CASSRVGQMNTEAFF. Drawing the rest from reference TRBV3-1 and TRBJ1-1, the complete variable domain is DTAVSQTPKYLVTQMGNDKSIKCEQNLGHDTMYWYKQDSKKFLKIMFSYNNKELIINETVPNRFSPKSPDKAHLNLHINSLELGDSAVYFCASSRVGQMNTEAFFGQGTRLTVV.

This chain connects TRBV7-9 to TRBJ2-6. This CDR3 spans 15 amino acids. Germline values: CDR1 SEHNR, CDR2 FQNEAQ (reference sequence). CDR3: CASSRPGSGANVLTF.

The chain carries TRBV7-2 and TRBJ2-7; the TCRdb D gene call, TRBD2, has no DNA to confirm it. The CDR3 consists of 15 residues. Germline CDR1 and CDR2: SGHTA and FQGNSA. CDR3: CASSLLERGTYEQYF.

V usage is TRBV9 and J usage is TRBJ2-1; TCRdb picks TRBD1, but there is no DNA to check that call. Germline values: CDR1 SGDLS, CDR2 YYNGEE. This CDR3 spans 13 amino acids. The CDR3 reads CASSVGPDNEQFF.

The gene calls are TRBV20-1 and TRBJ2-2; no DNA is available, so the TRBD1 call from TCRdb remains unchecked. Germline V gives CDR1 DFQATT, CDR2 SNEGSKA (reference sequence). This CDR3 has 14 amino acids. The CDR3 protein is CSASGTGRFGELFF.

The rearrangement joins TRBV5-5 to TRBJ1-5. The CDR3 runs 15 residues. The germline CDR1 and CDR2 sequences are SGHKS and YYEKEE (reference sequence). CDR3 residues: CASSLGQNFNQPQHF.

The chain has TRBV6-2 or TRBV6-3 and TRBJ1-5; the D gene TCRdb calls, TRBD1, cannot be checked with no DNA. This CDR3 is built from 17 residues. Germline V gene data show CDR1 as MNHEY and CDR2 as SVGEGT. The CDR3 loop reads CASSYPGQGLGNQPQHF.

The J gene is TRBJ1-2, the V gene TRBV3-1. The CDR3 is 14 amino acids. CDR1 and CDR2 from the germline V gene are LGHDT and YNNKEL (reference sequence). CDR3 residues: CASSQGGGFYGYTF.

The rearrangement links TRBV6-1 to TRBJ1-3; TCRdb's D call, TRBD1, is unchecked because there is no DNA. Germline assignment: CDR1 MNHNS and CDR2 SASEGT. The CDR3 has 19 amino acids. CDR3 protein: CASRRTGTAVLSSGNTIYF.

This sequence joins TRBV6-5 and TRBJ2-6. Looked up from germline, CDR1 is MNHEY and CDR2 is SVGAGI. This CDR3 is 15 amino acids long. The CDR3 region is CASSYSPAGANVLTF.

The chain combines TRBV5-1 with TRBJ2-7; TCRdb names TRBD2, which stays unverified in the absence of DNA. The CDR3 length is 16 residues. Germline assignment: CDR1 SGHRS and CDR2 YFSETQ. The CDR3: CASSWGEGQSSYEQYF.

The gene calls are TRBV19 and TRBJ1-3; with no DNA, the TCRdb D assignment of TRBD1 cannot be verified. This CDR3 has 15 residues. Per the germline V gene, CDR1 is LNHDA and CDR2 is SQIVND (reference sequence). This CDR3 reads CASSMTGASGNTIYF.

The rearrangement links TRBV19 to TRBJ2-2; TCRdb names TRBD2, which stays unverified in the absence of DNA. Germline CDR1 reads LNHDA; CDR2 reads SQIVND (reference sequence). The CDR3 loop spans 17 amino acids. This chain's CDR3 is CASRPGTSGTNTGELFF.

CDR3 residues: CASSWGRSREDEQFF. The chain joins TRBV6-2 or TRBV6-3 to TRBJ2-1; the TCRdb D gene call, TRBD1, has no DNA to confirm it. The CDR3 loop spans 15 amino acids. Germline loops: CDR1 MNHEY, CDR2 SVGEGT.

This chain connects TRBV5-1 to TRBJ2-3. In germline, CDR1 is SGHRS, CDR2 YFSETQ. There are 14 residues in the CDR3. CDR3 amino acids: CASSVGFGTDTQYF. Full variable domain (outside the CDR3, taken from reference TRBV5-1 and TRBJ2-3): KAGVTQTPRYLIKTRGQQVTLSCSPISGHRSVSWYQQTPGQGLQFLFEYFSETQRNKGNFPGRFSGRQFSNSRSEMNVSTLELGDSALYLCASSVGFGTDTQYFGPGTRLTVL.

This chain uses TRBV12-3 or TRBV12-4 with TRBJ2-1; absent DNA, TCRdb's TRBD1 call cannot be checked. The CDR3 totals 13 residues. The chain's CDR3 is CASSSPDSPEEFF.

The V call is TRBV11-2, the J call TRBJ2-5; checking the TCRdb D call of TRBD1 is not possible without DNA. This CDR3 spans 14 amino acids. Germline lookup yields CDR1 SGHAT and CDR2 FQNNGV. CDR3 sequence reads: CASSSGTVRETQYF.

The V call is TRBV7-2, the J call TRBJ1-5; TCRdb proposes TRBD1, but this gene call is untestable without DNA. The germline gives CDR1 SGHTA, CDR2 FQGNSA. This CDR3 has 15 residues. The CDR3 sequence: CASSLFYGGDQPQHF.

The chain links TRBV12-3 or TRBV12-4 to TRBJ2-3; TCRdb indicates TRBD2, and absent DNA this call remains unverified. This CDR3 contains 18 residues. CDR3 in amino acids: CASSPLPGLSGSTDTQYF.

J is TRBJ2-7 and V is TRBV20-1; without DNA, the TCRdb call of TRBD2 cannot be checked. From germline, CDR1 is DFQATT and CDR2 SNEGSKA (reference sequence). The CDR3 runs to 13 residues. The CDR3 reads CSVTGLADYEQYF.